The next 9 T cell receptor beta chains were all read from a single sample in a study of Ad26.COV2.S vaccination and SARS-CoV-2 variants. The table came from immunoSEQ multiplex PCR; TCRdb's copy has only in-frame clones and leaves some out. The table shows 300,000 to 500,000 clones, with around nine tenths occurring only once. This sample's treatment: roughly 18 received Ad26.COV2.S at low or high dose, single or two shots; 5 received placebo; per-sample allocation not given. Specimens were obtained on day 63 following the first vaccine or placebo injection. The starting material was peripheral blood, obtained in a trial of Ad26.COV2.S vaccine versus placebo. These receptors originate from a person aged 18-65 years who received the Ad26.COV2.S COVID-19 vaccine or a placebo.

V gene TRBV19 combines with J gene TRBJ2-2; D is possibly TRBD2 (5 bases). CDR3 length: 14 amino acids. The germline CDR1 and CDR2 sequences are LNHDA and SQIVND (reference sequence). Trimming cost V 3 bases and J 2 bases, with 7 bases left between them. The CDR3 here is CASSIPSNTGELFF. The CDR3 DNA reads as TGTGCCAGTAGTATCCCTAGCAACACCGGGGAGCTGTTTTTT.

The chain uses TRBV3-1 (or the pseudogene TRBV3-2) and TRBJ2-3, with a possible D match to TRBD1 (6 bases). CDR1 is LGHDT, CDR2 YNNKEL, per germline (reference sequence). The CDR3 runs 18 residues. With 0 bases removed from V and 0 bases from J, the gap between germline ends came to 16 bases. Here the CDR3 DNA reads TGTGCCAGCAGCCAAGATGTCGGTATGGACAGCAGCACAGATACGCAGTATTTT. Its translation: CASSQDVGMDSSTDTQYF.

This clone was observed a few times. The chain carries TRBV4-1 and TRBJ1-4; the D is unclear. The V gene's germline CDR1 is MGHRA and CDR2 YSYEKL. V was pared by 1 base and J by 0 bases, with 9 bases between. The length of the CDR3 is 16 residues. The CDR3 nucleotides are TGCGCCAGCAGCCAAGTGTCTTTTGCAACTAATGAAAAACTGTTTTTT. This translates into CASSQVSFATNEKLFF.

The chain recombines TRBV7-2 with TRBJ1-1; D might be TRBD1 (6 bases). From germline, CDR1 is SGHTA and CDR2 FQGNSA. V was trimmed by 5 bases and J by 4 bases, leaving 14 bases between them. The CDR3 is 14 amino acids. The CDR3 here is CASSPFGGGTEAFF. The CDR3, as DNA: TGTGCCAGCAGCCCCTTTGGAGGGGGCACTGAAGCTTTCTTT. Drawing the rest from reference TRBV7-2 and TRBJ1-1, the complete variable domain is GAGVSQSPSNKVTEKGKDVELRCDPISGHTALYWYRQSLGQGLEFLIYFQGNSAPDKSGLPSDRFSAERTGGSVSTLTIQRTQQEDSAVYLCASSPFGGGTEAFFGQGTRLTVV.

This clone was recorded once. V is TRBV18 and J is TRBJ1-2; D remains unclear. Trimming pared 2 bases from V and 3 bases from J, leaving 13 bases between. Germline loops: CDR1 KGHSH, CDR2 LQKENI. This CDR3 is 15 amino acids long. CDR3 bases: TGTGCCAGCTCACCAAATGAGCGGGTGTACTATGGCTACACCTTC. Protein sequence: CASSPNERVYYGYTF.

The chain has TRBV11-2 and TRBJ2-1; 10 nucleotides agree with TRBD2. The J segment lost 7 bases and the V segment lost 5 bases, leaving 5 bases of the junction unmatched. There are 14 residues in the CDR3. Germline V gives CDR1 SGHAT, CDR2 FQNNGV. CDR3 nucleotide sequence: TGTGCCAGCAGCACTGGACTAGCGGTAAATGAGCAGTTCTTC. This sequence encodes CASSTGLAVNEQFF.

The J gene is TRBJ2-3, the V gene TRBV7-9; 7 bases match TRBD1. Losses at the gene ends were 5 bases for V and 4 bases for J; bases not matched to a gene: 12. This CDR3 comprises 16 residues. CDR1 is SEHNR, CDR2 FQNEAQ, per germline (reference sequence). This CDR3 is CASSHRDSRLADTQYF. CDR3 bases: TGTGCCAGCAGCCACCGGGACAGTCGTTTGGCAGATACGCAGTATTTT.

The sample holds a few counts of this clone. The chain recombines TRBV7-8 with TRBJ1-6; no firm D call. Germline V CDR1 and CDR2: SGHVS, FQNEAQ. The CDR3 totals 19 residues. V lost 5 bases, J lost 8 bases, and 28 bases lay in between. CDR3 in DNA: TGTGCCAGCAGCCTAACCCCTGGGCAGCCTCGTTGGGGTTATTCACCCCTCCACTTT. This translates into CASSLTPGQPRWGYSPLHF.

This clone was seen more than once but under ten times. This chain joins TRBV5-1 and TRBJ2-5; 9 bases are shared with TRBD2. J was trimmed by 10 bases and V by 5 bases; bases with no gene match: 9. Germline assignment: CDR1 SGHRS and CDR2 YFSETQ. This CDR3 contains 13 residues. The CDR3 DNA reads TGCGCCAGCAGTAGCGGGGGCCGGGGGGACCAGTACTTC. Translated, it gives CASSSGGRGDQYF. Using reference TRBV5-1 and TRBJ2-5 for the parts outside the CDR3, the full variable domain is KAGVTQTPRYLIKTRGQQVTLSCSPISGHRSVSWYQQTPGQGLQFLFEYFSETQRNKGNFPGRFSGRQFSNSRSEMNVSTLELGDSALYLCASSSGGRGDQYFGPGTRLLVL.